This TCR beta chain was identified during a study of radiation and T cells in renal cell carcinoma. Documented time point: blood 4 weeks post-SBRT, at nephrectomy. Indicated treatment: 15 Gy SBRT to primary tumor, nephrectomy 4 weeks later. Clear cell pathology was present in this patient's renal cell carcinoma. From germline, CDR1 is SGHTA and CDR2 FQGTGA. Trimming removed 5 bases at V and 3 bases at J, with 10 bases between. CDR3 length: 13 amino acids. Produced via immunoSEQ multiplex PCR; TCRdb's table is partial and in-frame only. The table includes fewer than 80,000 clones, roughly 83% detected once.

The TCR comes from an older woman with renal cell carcinoma. Here the sequenced sample was blood, taken from a patient whose treatment included radiotherapy and nephrectomy. The V call is TRBV7-3, the J call TRBJ1-2, with D hard to call. The CDR3 spells CASSPESDYGYTF. As DNA, the CDR3 is TGTGCCAGCAGCCCGGAGAGTGACTATGGCTACACCTTC.